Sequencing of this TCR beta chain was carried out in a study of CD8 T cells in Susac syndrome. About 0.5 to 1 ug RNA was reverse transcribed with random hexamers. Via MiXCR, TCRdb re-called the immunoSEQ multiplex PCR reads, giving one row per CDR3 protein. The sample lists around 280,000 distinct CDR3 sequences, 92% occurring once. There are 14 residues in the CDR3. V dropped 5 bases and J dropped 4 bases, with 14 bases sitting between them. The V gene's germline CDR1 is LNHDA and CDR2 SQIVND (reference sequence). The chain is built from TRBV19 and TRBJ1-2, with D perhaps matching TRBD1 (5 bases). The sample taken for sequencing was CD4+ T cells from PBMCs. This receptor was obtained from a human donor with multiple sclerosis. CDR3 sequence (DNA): TGTGCCAGTAGTCCCAGACAGATAGTCTATGGCTACACCTTC. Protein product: CASSPRQIVYGYTF. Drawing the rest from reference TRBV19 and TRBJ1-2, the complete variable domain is DGGITQSPKYLFRKEGQNVTLSCEQNLNHDAMYWYRQDPGQGLRLIYYSQIVNDFQKGDIAEGYSVSREKKESFPLTVTSAQKNPTAFYLCASSPRQIVYGYTFGSGTRLTVV.